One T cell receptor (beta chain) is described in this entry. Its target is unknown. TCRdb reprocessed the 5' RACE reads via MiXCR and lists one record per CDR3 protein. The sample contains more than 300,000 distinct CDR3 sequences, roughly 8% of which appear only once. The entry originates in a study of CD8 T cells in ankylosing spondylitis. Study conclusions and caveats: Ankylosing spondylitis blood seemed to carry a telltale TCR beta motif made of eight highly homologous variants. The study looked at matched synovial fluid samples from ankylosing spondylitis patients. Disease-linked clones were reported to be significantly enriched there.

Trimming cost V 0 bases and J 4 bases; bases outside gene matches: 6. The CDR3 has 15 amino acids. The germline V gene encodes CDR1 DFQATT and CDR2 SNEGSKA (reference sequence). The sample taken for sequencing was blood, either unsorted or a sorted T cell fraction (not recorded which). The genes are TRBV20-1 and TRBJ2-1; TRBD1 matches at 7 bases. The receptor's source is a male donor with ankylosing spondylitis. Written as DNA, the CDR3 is TGCAGTGCTAGAGATCCCCTACAGGGGTACAATGAGCAGTTCTTC. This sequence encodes CSARDPLQGYNEQFF.